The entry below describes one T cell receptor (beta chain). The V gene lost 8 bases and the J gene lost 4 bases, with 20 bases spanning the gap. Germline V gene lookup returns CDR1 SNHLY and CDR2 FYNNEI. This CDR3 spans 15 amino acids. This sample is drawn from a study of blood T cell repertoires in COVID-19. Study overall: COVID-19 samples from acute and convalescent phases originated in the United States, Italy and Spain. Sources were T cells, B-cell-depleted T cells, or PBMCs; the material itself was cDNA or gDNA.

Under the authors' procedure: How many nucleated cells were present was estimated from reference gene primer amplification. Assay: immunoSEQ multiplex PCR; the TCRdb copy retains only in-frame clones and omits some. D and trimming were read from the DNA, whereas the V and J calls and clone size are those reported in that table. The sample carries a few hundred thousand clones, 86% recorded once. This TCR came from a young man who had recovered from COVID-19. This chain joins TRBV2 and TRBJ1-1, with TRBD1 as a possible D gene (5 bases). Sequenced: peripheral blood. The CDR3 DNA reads TGTGCCAGCGGTAATGGAGGGGCTTCGGCCACTGAAGCTTTCTTT. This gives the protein CASGNGGASATEAFF.